These 15 T cell receptor beta chains were sequenced from one sample in a study of vaccination effects on CD4 cells after COVID-19. No antigen has been assigned to these receptors. This table comes from immunoSEQ multiplex PCR, and its TCRdb copy is limited to in-frame clones, with some not included. This repertoire shows 55,000 to 90,000 clones, over 65% found once; its top ten account for more than 5%. Antigen-specific CD4+ T cell clonotypes were called by their expansion after viral peptide-pool culture in ViraFEST. Upon completion of about 10 days in culture, CD4+ T cells were isolated. Infection dated between March and December 2020, before the Alpha, Beta and Delta variants reached the United States. The sample was CD4+ T cells from PBMCs cultured with HIV peptides, taken before COVID-19 vaccination. Documented subset: HIV-1 Nef peptide pool negative control/reference culture. The receptor source for this set is a human donor who had a prior SARS-CoV-2 infection.

This chain joins TRBV28 and TRBJ2-5; D uncertain. The CDR3 runs to 15 residues. CDR1 and CDR2 (germline): MDHEN, SYDVKM. The V and J ends lost 2 bases and 2 bases respectively, with 12 bases between them. In nucleotides, the CDR3 is TGTGCCAGCAGTTTAGCGTCAGTGACTCAAGAGACCCAGTACTTC. It translates to CASSLASVTQETQYF.

This chain connects TRBV5-1 to TRBJ2-5, with no clear D. Trimming removed 4 bases from V and 0 bases from J, with 13 bases in between. CDR3 length equals 15 residues. Germline CDR1 reads SGHRS; CDR2 reads YFSETQ. The CDR3 DNA sequence: TGCGCCAGCAGCCCCCGGGCGGCGGACCAAGAGACCCAGTACTTC. The encoded protein is CASSPRAADQETQYF.

There are a few counts of this clone. The V gene is TRBV15, the J gene TRBJ2-7, with a tentative D call TRBD2 (5 bases). The CDR3 is made up of 17 amino acids. The V end was cut by 0 bases, the J end by 2 bases, with 17 bases between. CDR1 and CDR2 (germline): LNHNV, YYDKDF (reference sequence). CDR3 DNA: TGTGCCACCAGCAGAGATTTTCCCAACATCGGGACCTACGAGCAGTACTTC. Amino acids: CATSRDFPNIGTYEQYF.

A few counts support this clone. The V gene is TRBV11-3, the J gene TRBJ1-6, with D unresolved. Deletions cut 2 bases from V and 15 bases from J, with 17 bases between. Germline CDR1 is SGHNT and CDR2 is YENEEA. The CDR3 totals 14 residues. CDR3: CASSLNFGTLLLHF. In nucleotides, the CDR3 is TGTGCCAGCAGCTTAAATTTTGGTACTCTTCTCCTCCACTTT.

This chain connects TRBV18 to TRBJ2-3; D uncertain. Trimming removed 4 bases from V and 0 bases from J, with 8 bases in between. This CDR3 has 14 residues. Germline V gene data show CDR1 as KGHSH and CDR2 as LQKENI. The CDR3 loop reads CASSLTSSTDTQYF. The CDR3 DNA follows: TGTGCCAGCTCACTGACCTCTAGCACAGATACGCAGTATTTT.

V usage is TRBV7-2 and J usage is TRBJ1-1; D is unclear. The CDR3 covers 13 residues. Looked up from germline, CDR1 is SGHTA and CDR2 is FQGNSA. The germline V and J ends were trimmed by 2 bases and 4 bases, with 8 bases remaining between them. The CDR3 DNA follows: TGTGCCAGCAGCTTACTGGGTGGCACTGAAGCTTTCTTT. As protein: CASSLLGGTEAFF.

The chain employs TRBV19 and TRBJ1-3, with 7 bases aligning to TRBD1. J gave up 0 bases and V 6 bases, and 8 bases lay outside the gene matches. The CDR3 is 16 residues long. Germline CDR1 is LNHDA and CDR2 is SQIVND (reference sequence). CDR3 residues: CASRGGQIASGNTIYF. The DNA of the CDR3 is TGTGCCAGTAGAGGGGGACAGATAGCCTCTGGAAACACCATATATTTT.

This sequence joins TRBV13 and TRBJ2-1; D not certain. This CDR3 has 15 amino acids. Germline CDR1 and CDR2: PRHDT and FYEKMQ (reference sequence). With 3 bases removed from V and 0 bases from J, the gap between germline ends came to 9 bases. CDR3 amino acids: CASSFMDSSYNEQFF. The DNA of the CDR3 is TGTGCCAGCAGCTTTATGGATAGCTCCTACAATGAGCAGTTCTTC.

In this sample, this clone turned up a few times. V usage is TRBV19 and J usage is TRBJ1-2; D gene uncertain. V was shortened by 7 bases and J by 0 bases, with 21 bases between the two germline ends. Germline V CDR1 and CDR2: LNHDA, SQIVND (reference sequence). CDR3 length equals 17 residues. The CDR3 nucleotides are TGTGCCAGTACGCCCCTGATGCCGGGAGCTACTAACTATGGCTACACCTTC. Its translation: CASTPLMPGATNYGYTF.

The chain couples TRBV5-1 to TRBJ1-4; D unresolved. Germline CDR1 SGHRS, CDR2 YFSETQ. V was cut by 0 bases and J by 7 bases, with 13 bases left in between. This CDR3 region has 15 residues. The CDR3 DNA reads TGCGCCAGCAGCTTGGGAGGGCCGCGGATTGAAAAACTGTTTTTT. Its translation is CASSLGGPRIEKLFF.

The V call is TRBV5-1, the J call TRBJ2-1; 9 bases are shared with TRBD2. The CDR3 loop spans 15 amino acids. Unmatched junction bases numbered 12, after V lost 4 bases and J lost 10 bases. CDR1 is SGHRS and CDR2 is YFSETQ in the germline V gene. The CDR3 sequence: CASSLPGLAGGEQFF. In DNA form, the CDR3 reads TGCGCCAGCAGCCTACCGGGACTAGCAGGGGGGGAGCAGTTCTTC.

The V gene is TRBV2, the J gene TRBJ2-1; 10 positions match TRBD2. Trimming cost V 5 bases and J 4 bases; bases outside gene matches: 5. CDR1 is SNHLY, CDR2 FYNNEI, per germline. The CDR3 totals 15 residues. CDR3 amino acids: CASSNPGLAYNEQFF. The DNA for the CDR3 is TGTGCCAGCAGTAACCCGGGACTAGCGTACAATGAGCAGTTCTTC.

This chain links TRBV14 with TRBJ2-3; D is ambiguous. V dropped 0 bases and J dropped 8 bases, with 12 bases sitting between them. Per germline, CDR1 SGHDN and CDR2 FVKESK. The CDR3 length is 14 residues. The CDR3 protein is CASSQDQYFVTQYF. As DNA, the CDR3 is TGTGCCAGCAGCCAAGATCAATACTTTGTTACGCAGTATTTT.

This clone was recorded only once. V gene TRBV2 combines with J gene TRBJ2-2, with D unclear. The CDR3 consists of 14 residues. From germline, CDR1 is SNHLY and CDR2 FYNNEI. Between the trimmed V and J ends, which lost 1 base and 1 base, there was a span of 4 bases. This chain's CDR3 is CASSEDMNTGELFF. DNA for the CDR3: TGTGCCAGCAGTGAAGATATGAACACCGGGGAGCTGTTTTTT.

This sequence joins TRBV9 and TRBJ2-1; TRBD1 aligns across 9 bases. Germline trimming cut 0 bases from V and 8 bases from J; bases unmatched to any gene: 12. The CDR3 contains 17 residues. CDR1 and CDR2 from the germline V gene are SGDLS and YYNGEE. The CDR3 loop is CASSVAPPGQGMDEQFF. The CDR3 bases are TGTGCCAGCAGCGTAGCCCCACCGGGACAGGGTATGGATGAGCAGTTCTTC.